Sequencing of this T cell receptor (beta chain) was carried out in a study of monozygotic twins with inflammatory bowel disease. The study, taken as a whole, reports: Patients got different immunosuppressive treatments, which may have made their repertoires more variable.

Whole-blood total RNA was extracted without T cell sorting. The CDR3 has 16 amino acids. Germline V gives CDR1 MNHEY, CDR2 SVGEGT. Every TCR library consumed about 3,800 ng of total RNA. Via template switching, UMIs carrying a 6-nucleotide sample barcode were introduced. TCRdb reprocessed the 5' RACE reads, with one entry per CDR3 protein and no DNA. This table holds some 300,000 distinct CDR3 sequences. Concerning this clonotype itself: Its antigen is unknown.

The rearrangement joins TRBV6-2 or TRBV6-3 to TRBJ1-1; no DNA is available, so the TRBD1 call from TCRdb remains unchecked. The sequenced sample was blood. This receptor was taken from a human donor with ulcerative colitis or Crohn's disease, or a healthy co-twin of an affected twin (not recorded which). Here the CDR3 reads CASSYSAGARNTEAFF.